This T cell receptor beta chain was documented in a study of T cell changes during pregnancy in multiple sclerosis. Clones were sequenced by immunoSEQ multiplex PCR, and TCRdb holds only the in-frame ones, with some missing. The table shows approximately 100,000 clones, with approximately 90% occurring only once. The sample holds one count of this clone. The sequence derives from a female donor with multiple sclerosis, enrolled in a pregnancy study. Sequenced material: peripheral blood, taken in the second trimester of pregnancy.

The CDR3 sequence is CASSQQGSENTIYF. The CDR3 nucleotides are TGCGCCAGCAGCCAGCAGGGATCGGAAAACACCATATATTTT. The V call is TRBV5-1, the J call TRBJ1-3; D might be TRBD1 (5 bases). The V gene's germline CDR1 is SGHRS and CDR2 YFSETQ. The CDR3 runs to 14 residues. With 4 bases removed from V and 6 bases from J, the gap between germline ends came to 14 bases. Supplemented by reference TRBV5-1 and TRBJ1-3, the full variable domain reads KAGVTQTPRYLIKTRGQQVTLSCSPISGHRSVSWYQQTPGQGLQFLFEYFSETQRNKGNFPGRFSGRQFSNSRSEMNVSTLELGDSALYLCASSQQGSENTIYFGEGSWLTVV.